This TCR beta chain was sequenced for a study of T cell responses to AZD1222 COVID-19 vaccine. V gave up 7 bases and J gave up 7 bases; unmatched junction bases: 7. The germline CDR1 and CDR2 sequences are GTSNPN and SVGIG (reference sequence). The CDR3 sequence is 13 residues long. Libraries were prepared by immunoSEQ multiplex PCR; TCRdb keeps only in-frame clonotypes and omits some of them. The sample lists some 190,000 clones; approximately 91% were seen once. The starting material was peripheral blood, obtained 28 days after the second AZD1222 dose. This TCR was sampled from an adult who received the AZD1222 COVID-19 vaccine. The chain joins TRBV30 to TRBJ1-6; 7 nucleotides agree with TRBD1. CDR3 sequence reads: CALTGQTNSPLHF. The CDR3 DNA is TGTGCCTTGACGGGACAGACCAATTCACCCCTCCACTTT.